These 30 T cell receptor beta chains were all obtained from the same sample, sequenced in a study of blood T cell repertoires in COVID-19. Only in-frame clones appear in the TCRdb table, and some are missing; sequencing was by immunoSEQ multiplex PCR. The sample carries about 250,000 clones, about 86% recorded once. The sample was peripheral blood. All receptors come from a man older than 75 with acute or convalescent COVID-19.

The chain couples TRBV28 to TRBJ2-7; perhaps TRBD1 as D (6 bases). CDR1 MDHEN and CDR2 SYDVKM come from the germline V gene. V dropped 7 bases and J dropped 2 bases, with 15 bases sitting between them. The CDR3 totals 14 residues. DNA of the CDR3: TGTGCCAGCACCCCTGAGGGGGAAACCTACGAGCAGTACTTC. Encoded protein: CASTPEGETYEQYF.

The chain combines TRBV5-1 with TRBJ1-4; maybe TRBD1 (5 bases). The CDR3 has 16 residues. Germline V gives CDR1 SGHRS, CDR2 YFSETQ. The germline V and J ends were trimmed by 0 bases and 5 bases, with 14 bases remaining between them. CDR3 sequence (DNA): TGCGCCAGCAGCTTGGCCTTGACAGACCGAAATGAAAAACTGTTTTTT. It translates to CASSLALTDRNEKLFF. The full variable domain, with the rest looked up from reference TRBV5-1 and TRBJ1-4, is KAGVTQTPRYLIKTRGQQVTLSCSPISGHRSVSWYQQTPGQGLQFLFEYFSETQRNKGNFPGRFSGRQFSNSRSEMNVSTLELGDSALYLCASSLALTDRNEKLFFGSGTQLSVL.

Of note for this clone: The sample carries other DNA sequences with the same CDR3. The J gene is TRBJ1-2, the V gene TRBV7-2; 8 bases are a match to TRBD1. V shed 5 bases, J shed 5 bases, and the junction held 4 bases outside the gene matches. The CDR3 is 13 amino acids. CDR1 and CDR2 (germline): SGHTA, FQGNSA. The CDR3 coding sequence is TGTGCCAGCAGCCTCGACAGGGGTTATGGCTACACCTTC. Encoded protein: CASSLDRGYGYTF.

The gene calls are TRBV7-2 and TRBJ1-5; the match to TRBD1 covers 7 bases. V lost 2 bases, J lost 5 bases, and 6 bases stayed unmatched. This CDR3 spans 15 amino acids. Germline CDR1 reads SGHTA; CDR2 reads FQGNSA. The CDR3 sequence is CASSLNGQDYQPQHF. Written as DNA, the CDR3 is TGTGCCAGCAGCTTAAACGGACAGGACTATCAGCCCCAGCATTTT. The complete variable domain, with remaining parts taken from reference TRBV7-2 and TRBJ1-5, reads GAGVSQSPSNKVTEKGKDVELRCDPISGHTALYWYRQSLGQGLEFLIYFQGNSAPDKSGLPSDRFSAERTGGSVSTLTIQRTQQEDSAVYLCASSLNGQDYQPQHFGDGTRLSIL.

The chain employs TRBV6-2 or TRBV6-3 and TRBJ1-1, with 10 bases lining up with TRBD1. The V and J ends lost 4 bases and 11 bases, in that order; junction bases with no gene match: 19. This CDR3 has 17 amino acids. Germline loops: CDR1 MNHEY, CDR2 SVGEGT. The CDR3 DNA follows: TGTGCCAGCAGTTCTTTGCCCAACGGACAGGGGGGGGTCGGTGCTTTCTTT. Amino acid sequence: CASSSLPNGQGGVGAFF.

This chain joins TRBV18 and TRBJ1-5; TRBD1 agrees at 9 bases. The V gene end was trimmed by 0 bases and the J gene end by 5 bases; junction bases not matched to a gene: 5. The CDR3 spans 16 residues. CDR1 is KGHSH, CDR2 LQKENI, per germline. The CDR3 protein is CASSPPRTGEDQPQHF. The CDR3, as DNA: TGTGCCAGCTCACCACCGAGGACAGGGGAGGATCAGCCCCAGCATTTT.

The CDR3 DNA reads TGTGCCAGCAGCGACCCGCAGGCCCCAGAGGAAAAACTGTTTTTT. Amino acid sequence: CASSDPQAPEEKLFF. V and J are TRBV9 and TRBJ1-4; D gene uncertain. This CDR3 spans 15 amino acids. Germline V gene sequence: CDR1 SGDLS, CDR2 YYNGEE. The V gene lost 3 bases and the J gene lost 8 bases, with 17 bases spanning the gap.

The chain couples TRBV2 to TRBJ1-1; 8 nucleotides line up with TRBD1. CDR1 SNHLY and CDR2 FYNNEI come from the germline V gene. V trimming: 7 bases; J trimming: 5 bases; junction bases outside the gene matches: 9. This CDR3 has 14 amino acids. CDR3 coding DNA: TGTGCCAGCACTCCCGGACAGGGTAATACTGAAGCTTTCTTT. Protein sequence: CASTPGQGNTEAFF. Drawing the rest from reference TRBV2 and TRBJ1-1, the complete variable domain is EPEVTQTPSHQVTQMGQEVILRCVPISNHLYFYWYRQILGQKVEFLVSFYNNEISEKSEIFDDQFSVERPDGSNFTLKIRSTKLEDSAMYFCASTPGQGNTEAFFGQGTRLTVV.

V is TRBV7-3 and J is TRBJ2-2, with 9 bases aligning to TRBD1. The CDR3 is made up of 15 amino acids. Per the germline V gene, CDR1 is SGHTA and CDR2 is FQGTGA. J lost 1 base, V lost 5 bases, and 2 bases had no gene match. The CDR3 is CASSTGQGNTGELFF. The CDR3 region has the DNA TGTGCCAGCAGCACGGGACAGGGGAACACCGGGGAGCTGTTTTTT.

The rearrangement uses TRBV12-5 and TRBJ2-4; possibly TRBD2 for D (5 bases). The ends were cut back, 3 bases at V and 0 bases at J, with 21 bases in the middle. The V gene's germline CDR1 is LGHNT and CDR2 FRNRAP. The CDR3 is made up of 19 amino acids. CDR3 nucleotide sequence: TGTGCTAGTGGTTTATTCGGCCCTCAAGCGGAGATAGCCAAAAACATTCAGTACTTC. Translated, it gives CASGLFGPQAEIAKNIQYF.

This clone showed up just a few times. The chain uses TRBV28 and TRBJ1-4, with D possibly TRBD1 on 6 matching bases. CDR1 is MDHEN and CDR2 is SYDVKM in the germline V gene. The CDR3 length is 14 residues. V gave up 6 bases and J gave up 5 bases, with 13 bases separating them. The CDR3 protein is CASSKTGQNEKLFF. CDR3 in DNA: TGTGCCAGCAGCAAAACAGGGCAAAATGAAAAACTGTTTTTT. The variable domain in full, with the rest retrieved from reference TRBV28 and TRBJ1-4, is DVKVTQSSRYLVKRTGEKVFLECVQDMDHENMFWYRQDPGLGLRLIYFSYDVKMKEKGDIPEGYSVSREKKERFSLILESASTNQTSMYLCASSKTGQNEKLFFGSGTQLSVL.

This chain connects TRBV5-1 to TRBJ1-1; 9 nucleotides align to TRBD1. Germline V gene sequence: CDR1 SGHRS, CDR2 YFSETQ. Losses at the gene ends were 5 bases for V and 5 bases for J; bases not matched to a gene: 7. The CDR3 sequence is 14 residues long. The CDR3 coding sequence is TGCGCCAGCAGTCCCGTACAGGGGGCTACTGAAGCTTTCTTT. This gives the protein CASSPVQGATEAFF.

The CDR3: CASSSNRGQLWNEQFF. CDR3 sequence (DNA): TGTGCCAGCAGTTCAAACCGAGGACAGTTGTGGAATGAGCAGTTCTTC. The genes are TRBV6-2 or TRBV6-3 and TRBJ2-1; maybe TRBD1 (6 bases). In germline, CDR1 is MNHEY, CDR2 SVGEGT. There are 16 residues in the CDR3. Trimming took off 4 bases at V and 7 bases at J, with 20 bases between the two ends.

The chain uses TRBV28 and TRBJ1-2; perhaps TRBD1 as D (6 bases). Germline-derived CDR1 and CDR2 are MDHEN and SYDVKM. Trimming cost V 2 bases and J 10 bases, with 8 bases left between them. The CDR3 is 11 residues long. CDR3 amino acids: CASSLRTVYTF. Written as DNA, the CDR3 is TGTGCCAGCAGTTTAAGGACAGTCTACACCTTC.

V is TRBV3-1 (or the pseudogene TRBV3-2) and J is TRBJ2-3, with a possible D match to TRBD2 (5 bases). The CDR3 length is 13 residues. V was pared by 6 bases and J by 6 bases, with 13 bases between. Per germline, CDR1 LGHDT and CDR2 YNNKEL (reference sequence). CDR3 residues: CASRPTTEDTQYF. DNA for the CDR3: TGTGCCAGCAGGCCGACTACTGAGGATACGCAGTATTTT.

The V call is TRBV7-9, the J call TRBJ2-2; D may be TRBD1 (5 bases). V lost 8 bases, J lost 4 bases, and 5 bases lay in between. Germline V lookup: CDR1 SEHNR, CDR2 FQNEAQ (reference sequence). This CDR3 contains 11 residues. CDR3 in amino acids: CASQGTGELFF. CDR3 nucleotide sequence: TGTGCCAGCCAGGGCACCGGGGAGCTGTTTTTT.

This chain uses TRBV5-1 with TRBJ2-5; D might be TRBD2 (5 bases). The CDR3 consists of 14 residues. Trimming took 0 bases from V and 5 from J, leaving 11 bases between them. The germline gives CDR1 SGHRS, CDR2 YFSETQ. The CDR3, as DNA: TGCGCCAGCAGCTTGGCCCGGGGAGAGGAGACCCAGTACTTC. Translated: CASSLARGEETQYF.

The genes are TRBV19 and TRBJ2-7; possibly TRBD2 for D (7 bases). CDR3 length: 15 amino acids. The V end lost 3 bases, the J end lost 3 bases, and 15 bases lay between the germline ends. Germline CDR1 reads LNHDA; CDR2 reads SQIVND (reference sequence). DNA of the CDR3: TGTGCCAGTAGTATGCAGGGGAGGGATTTCTACGAGCAGTACTTC. It translates to CASSMQGRDFYEQYF.

V is TRBV28 and J is TRBJ1-1; 10 nucleotides align to TRBD1. The CDR3 runs 16 residues. Germline assignment: CDR1 MDHEN and CDR2 SYDVKM. The trim removed 3 bases at V and 3 bases at J, leaving 7 bases unmatched. The CDR3 region has the DNA TGTGCCAGCAGTTTTAGGGGACAGGGGTTGGACACTGAAGCTTTCTTT. It yields the protein CASSFRGQGLDTEAFF.

The gene calls are TRBV18 and TRBJ2-7, with D possibly being TRBD1 (6 bases). The CDR3 sequence is 14 residues long. CDR1 and CDR2 (germline): KGHSH, LQKENI. V was trimmed by 4 bases and J by 6 bases, leaving 16 bases between them. The CDR3: CASSRNQDSAEQYF. The CDR3, as DNA: TGTGCCAGCTCACGCAACCAGGACAGTGCCGAGCAGTACTTC.

V and J are TRBV19 and TRBJ1-4; TRBD1 matches at 7 bases. The CDR3 covers 14 residues. The V and J ends lost 6 bases and 10 bases, in that order; junction bases with no gene match: 11. Per germline, CDR1 LNHDA and CDR2 SQIVND (reference sequence). The CDR3 spells CASRPDRVWPKLFF. The CDR3 region has the DNA TGTGCCAGTAGGCCAGACAGGGTTTGGCCAAAACTGTTTTTT.

This clone was detected once. The CDR3 coding sequence is TGTGCCAGCTCTCAACTTCCGGGACAGGGCTCTGGCTACACCTTC. Protein: CASSQLPGQGSGYTF. The gene calls are TRBV18 and TRBJ1-2, with TRBD1 identical over 9 bases. The length of the CDR3 is 15 residues. Germline CDR1 KGHSH, CDR2 LQKENI. V lost 6 bases to trimming and J lost 7 bases; unmatched junction nucleotides: 12. Variable domain in full (rest from reference TRBV18 and TRBJ1-2): NAGVMQNPRHLVRRRGQEARLRCSPMKGHSHVYWYRQLPEEGLKFMVYLQKENIIDESGMPKERFSAEFPKEGPSILRIQQVVRGDSAAYFCASSQLPGQGSGYTFGSGTRLTVV.

The chain has TRBV24-1 and TRBJ2-2, with 9 positions matching TRBD1. V was pared by 10 bases and J by 3 bases, with 8 bases of the junction left unmatched. The CDR3 runs 15 residues. Germline V gene lookup returns CDR1 KGHDR and CDR2 SFDVKD. CDR3 nucleotide sequence: TGTGCCACTCAATCGGACAGGGGATACACCGGGGAGCTGTTTTTT. Its protein product is CATQSDRGYTGELFF.

The chain uses TRBV18 and TRBJ2-2; possible D gene TRBD2, 6 bases. This CDR3 comprises 16 residues. CDR1 is KGHSH, CDR2 LQKENI, per germline. Deletions cut 3 bases from V and 0 bases from J, with 11 bases between. The CDR3 loop is CASSPSGTANTGELFF. In DNA, the CDR3 is TGTGCCAGCTCACCCTCCGGGACTGCGAACACCGGGGAGCTGTTTTTT.

The chain has TRBV19 and TRBJ2-3, with 10 positions matching TRBD2. The CDR3 totals 17 residues. V lost 2 bases to trimming and J lost 3 bases; unmatched junction nucleotides: 8. CDR1 and CDR2 from the germline V gene are LNHDA and SQIVND (reference sequence). The CDR3 sequence: CASSIMGAGGPTDTQYF. DNA of the CDR3: TGTGCCAGTAGTATAATGGGAGCGGGAGGGCCGACAGATACGCAGTATTTT.

This clone has only a few counts. The chain uses TRBV5-5 and TRBJ2-1; 8 bases agree with TRBD2. The V gene end was trimmed by 2 bases and the J gene end by 2 bases; junction bases not matched to a gene: 9. This CDR3 comprises 17 residues. Germline V lookup: CDR1 SGHKS, CDR2 YYEKEE (reference sequence). Here the CDR3 reads CASSFGAGGVAYNEQFF. In nucleotides, the CDR3 is TGTGCCAGCAGCTTTGGGGCGGGAGGAGTAGCCTACAATGAGCAGTTCTTC.

The chain employs TRBV19 and TRBJ1-2; TRBD1 agrees at 8 bases. V gave up 5 bases and J gave up 8 bases; unmatched junction bases: 13. Germline V gene data show CDR1 as LNHDA and CDR2 as SQIVND (reference sequence). This CDR3 spans 15 amino acids. The CDR3 sequence: CASSPLGQAVVGYTF. The CDR3 bases are TGTGCCAGTAGTCCGCTGGGACAGGCCGTAGTGGGCTACACCTTC.

The J gene is TRBJ1-1, the V gene TRBV4-1, with TRBD1 identical over 9 bases. The CDR3 consists of 15 residues. Germline V lookup: CDR1 MGHRA, CDR2 YSYEKL. V lost 1 base to trimming and J lost 4 bases; unmatched junction nucleotides: 4. CDR3 amino acids: CASSQGDRGVTEAFF. The CDR3 nucleotides read TGCGCCAGCAGCCAAGGTGACAGGGGGGTCACTGAAGCTTTCTTT.

The chain has TRBV9 and TRBJ1-2, with a possible D match to TRBD1 (5 bases). The V end was cut by 6 bases, the J end by 4 bases, with 13 bases between. There are 13 residues in the CDR3. Germline CDR1 is SGDLS and CDR2 is YYNGEE. The CDR3 is CASTASQVYGYTF. The CDR3 DNA sequence: TGTGCCAGCACGGCCTCACAGGTCTATGGCTACACCTTC.

The chain carries TRBV6-1 and TRBJ2-1; TRBD2 aligns across 9 bases. The CDR3 covers 16 residues. The ends lost 4 bases at V and 4 bases at J; junction bases unmatched: 8. Germline CDR1 MNHNS, CDR2 SASEGT. The CDR3 sequence is CASSGRGGGTYNEQFF. CDR3 coding DNA: TGTGCCAGCAGTGGTCGCGGGGGGGGGACTTACAATGAGCAGTTCTTC.